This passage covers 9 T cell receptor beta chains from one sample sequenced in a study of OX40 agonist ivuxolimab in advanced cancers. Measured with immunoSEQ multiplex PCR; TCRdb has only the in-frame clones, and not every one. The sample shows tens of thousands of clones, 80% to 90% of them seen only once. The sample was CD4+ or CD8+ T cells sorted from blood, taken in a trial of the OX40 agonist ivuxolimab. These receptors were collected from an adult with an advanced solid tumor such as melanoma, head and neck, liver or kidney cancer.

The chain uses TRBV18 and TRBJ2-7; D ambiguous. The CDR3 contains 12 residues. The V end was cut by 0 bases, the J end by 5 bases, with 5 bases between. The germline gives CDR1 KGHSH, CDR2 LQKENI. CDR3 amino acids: CASSPPNNEQYF. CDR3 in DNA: TGTGCCAGCTCACCACCGAATAACGAGCAGTACTTC. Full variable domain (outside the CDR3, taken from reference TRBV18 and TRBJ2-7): NAGVMQNPRHLVRRRGQEARLRCSPMKGHSHVYWYRQLPEEGLKFMVYLQKENIIDESGMPKERFSAEFPKEGPSILRIQQVVRGDSAAYFCASSPPNNEQYFGPGTRLTVT.

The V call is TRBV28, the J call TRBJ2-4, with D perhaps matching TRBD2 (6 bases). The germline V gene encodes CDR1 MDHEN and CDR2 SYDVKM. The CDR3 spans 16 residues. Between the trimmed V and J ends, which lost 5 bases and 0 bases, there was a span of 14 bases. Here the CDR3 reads CASSSPPGVAKNIQYF. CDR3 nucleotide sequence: TGTGCCAGCAGTAGCCCGCCGGGAGTAGCCAAAAACATTCAGTACTTC.

In DNA, the CDR3 is TGTGCCAGCAATCGGAGGGAGGGTGGCTACACCTTC. Translating it yields CASNRREGGYTF. V gene TRBV9 combines with J gene TRBJ1-2; D not certain. V was cut by 6 bases and J by 7 bases, with 13 bases left in between. Germline V gene sequence: CDR1 SGDLS, CDR2 YYNGEE. The CDR3 length is 12 residues.

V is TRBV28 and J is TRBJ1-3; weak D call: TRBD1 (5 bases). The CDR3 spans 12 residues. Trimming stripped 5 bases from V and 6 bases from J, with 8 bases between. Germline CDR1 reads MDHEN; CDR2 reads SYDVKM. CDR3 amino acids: CASSAGENTIYF. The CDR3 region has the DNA TGTGCCAGCAGTGCGGGGGAAAACACCATATATTTT.

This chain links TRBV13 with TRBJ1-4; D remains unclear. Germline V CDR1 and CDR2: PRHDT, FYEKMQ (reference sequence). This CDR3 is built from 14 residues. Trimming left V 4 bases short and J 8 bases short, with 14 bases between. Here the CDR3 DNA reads TGTGCCAGCAGCTCGCAAGGGCCAGCGGAAAAACTGTTTTTT. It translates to CASSSQGPAEKLFF.

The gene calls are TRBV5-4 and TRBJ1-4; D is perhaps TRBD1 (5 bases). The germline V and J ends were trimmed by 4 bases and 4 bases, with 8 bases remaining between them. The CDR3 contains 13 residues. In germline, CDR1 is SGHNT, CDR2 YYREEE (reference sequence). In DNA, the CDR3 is TGTGCCAGCAGCACCGACAGTAATGAAAAACTGTTTTTT. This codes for CASSTDSNEKLFF. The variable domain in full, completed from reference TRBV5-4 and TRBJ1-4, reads ETGVTQSPTHLIKTRGQQVTLRCSSQSGHNTVSWYQQALGQGPQFIFQYYREEENGRGNFPPRFSGLQFPNYSSELNVNALELDDSALYLCASSTDSNEKLFFGSGTQLSVL.

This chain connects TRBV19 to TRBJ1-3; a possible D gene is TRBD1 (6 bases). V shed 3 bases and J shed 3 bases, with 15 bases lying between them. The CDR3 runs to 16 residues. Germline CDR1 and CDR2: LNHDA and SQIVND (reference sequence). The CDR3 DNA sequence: TGTGCCAGTAGTATGAATCAGGGGCGCTTTGGAAACACCATATATTTT. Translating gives CASSMNQGRFGNTIYF.

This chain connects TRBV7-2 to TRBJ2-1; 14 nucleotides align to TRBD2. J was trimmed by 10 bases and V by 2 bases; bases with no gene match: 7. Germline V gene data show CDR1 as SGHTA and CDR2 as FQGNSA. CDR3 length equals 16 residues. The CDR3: CASSLMTSGGAGEQFF. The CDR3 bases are TGTGCCAGCAGCTTAATGACTAGCGGGGGGGCCGGAGAGCAGTTCTTC.

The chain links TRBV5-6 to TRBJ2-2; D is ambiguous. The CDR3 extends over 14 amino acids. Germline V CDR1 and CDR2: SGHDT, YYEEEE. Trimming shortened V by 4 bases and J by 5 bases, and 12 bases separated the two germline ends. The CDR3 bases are TGTGCCAGCAGCCTGAGTGGGGTAACCGGGGAGCTGTTTTTT. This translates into CASSLSGVTGELFF.